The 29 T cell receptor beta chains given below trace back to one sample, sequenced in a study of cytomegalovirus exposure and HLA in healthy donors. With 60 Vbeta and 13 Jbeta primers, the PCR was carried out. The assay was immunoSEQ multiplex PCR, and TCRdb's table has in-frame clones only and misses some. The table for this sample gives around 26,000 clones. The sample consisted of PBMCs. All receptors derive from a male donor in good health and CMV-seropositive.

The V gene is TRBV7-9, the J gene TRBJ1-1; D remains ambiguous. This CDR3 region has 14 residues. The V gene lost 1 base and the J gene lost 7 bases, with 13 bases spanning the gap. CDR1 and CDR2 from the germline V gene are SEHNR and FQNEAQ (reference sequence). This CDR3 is CASSLGVTGVEAFF. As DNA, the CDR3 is TGTGCCAGCAGCTTAGGTGTAACGGGAGTTGAAGCTTTCTTT.

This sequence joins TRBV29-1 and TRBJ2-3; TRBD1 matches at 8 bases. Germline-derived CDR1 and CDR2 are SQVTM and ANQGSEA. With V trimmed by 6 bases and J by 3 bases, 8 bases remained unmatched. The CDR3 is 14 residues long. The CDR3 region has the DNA TGCAGCGTGGAGACAGGGGAGTTTACAGATACGCAGTATTTT. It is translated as CSVETGEFTDTQYF.

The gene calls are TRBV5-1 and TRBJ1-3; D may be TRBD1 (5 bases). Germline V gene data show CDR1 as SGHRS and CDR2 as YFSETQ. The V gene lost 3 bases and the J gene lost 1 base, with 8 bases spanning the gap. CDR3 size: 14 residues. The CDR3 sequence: CASSSTESGNTIYF. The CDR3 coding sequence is TGCGCCAGCAGCTCGACAGAGTCTGGAAACACCATATATTTT.

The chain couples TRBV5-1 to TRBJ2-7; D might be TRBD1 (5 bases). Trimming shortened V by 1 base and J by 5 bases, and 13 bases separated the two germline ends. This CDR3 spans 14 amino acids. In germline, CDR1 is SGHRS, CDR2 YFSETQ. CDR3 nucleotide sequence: TGCGCCAGCAGCTTGCGTCCAGGGTCAGACGAGCAGTACTTC. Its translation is CASSLRPGSDEQYF.

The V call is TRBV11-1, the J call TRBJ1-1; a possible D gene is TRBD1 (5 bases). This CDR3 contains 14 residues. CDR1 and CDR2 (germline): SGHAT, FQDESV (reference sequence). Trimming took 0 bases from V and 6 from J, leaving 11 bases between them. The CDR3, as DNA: TGTGCCAGCAGCTTAGCGGTCCAGGGTTCTGAAGCTTTCTTT. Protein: CASSLAVQGSEAFF.

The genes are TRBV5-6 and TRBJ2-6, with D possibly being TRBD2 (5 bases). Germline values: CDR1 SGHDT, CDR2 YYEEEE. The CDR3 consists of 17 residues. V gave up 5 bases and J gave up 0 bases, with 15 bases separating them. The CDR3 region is CASSLGLINSGANVLTF. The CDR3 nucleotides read TGTGCCAGCAGTCTCGGACTGATCAACTCTGGGGCCAACGTCCTGACTTTC.

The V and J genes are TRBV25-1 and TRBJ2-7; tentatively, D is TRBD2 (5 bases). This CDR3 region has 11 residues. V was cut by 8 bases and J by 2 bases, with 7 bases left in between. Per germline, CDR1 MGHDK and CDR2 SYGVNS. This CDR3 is CASGRAYEQYF. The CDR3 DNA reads TGTGCCAGCGGGAGAGCCTACGAGCAGTACTTC.

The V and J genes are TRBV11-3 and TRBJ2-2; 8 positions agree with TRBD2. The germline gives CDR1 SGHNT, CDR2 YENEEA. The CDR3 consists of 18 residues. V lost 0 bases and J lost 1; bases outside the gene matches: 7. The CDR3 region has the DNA TGTGCCAGCAGCTTAGACCCCTCGAGCGGGGGGAACACCGGGGAGCTGTTTTTT. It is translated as CASSLDPSSGGNTGELFF.

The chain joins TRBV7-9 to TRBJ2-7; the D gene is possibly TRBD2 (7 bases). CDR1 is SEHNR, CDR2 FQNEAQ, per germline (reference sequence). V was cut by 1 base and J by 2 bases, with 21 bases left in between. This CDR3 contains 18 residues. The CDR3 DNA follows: TGTGCCAGCAGCTTAGATCGTTGGGGGGGCTCTCCCGCCTACGAGCAGTACTTC. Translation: CASSLDRWGGSPAYEQYF.

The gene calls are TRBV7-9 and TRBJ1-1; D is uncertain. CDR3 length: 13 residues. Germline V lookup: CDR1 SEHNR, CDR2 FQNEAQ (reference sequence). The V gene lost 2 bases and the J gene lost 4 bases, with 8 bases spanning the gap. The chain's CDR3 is CASSLQPGTEAFF. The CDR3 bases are TGTGCCAGCAGCTTACAACCGGGCACTGAAGCTTTCTTT.

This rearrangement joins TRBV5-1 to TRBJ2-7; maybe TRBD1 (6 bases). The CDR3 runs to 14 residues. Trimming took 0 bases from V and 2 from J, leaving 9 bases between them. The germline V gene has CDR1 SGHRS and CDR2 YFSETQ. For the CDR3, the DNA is TGCGCCAGCAGCTTGGGGACAGCAACCTACGAGCAGTACTTC. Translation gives CASSLGTATYEQYF.

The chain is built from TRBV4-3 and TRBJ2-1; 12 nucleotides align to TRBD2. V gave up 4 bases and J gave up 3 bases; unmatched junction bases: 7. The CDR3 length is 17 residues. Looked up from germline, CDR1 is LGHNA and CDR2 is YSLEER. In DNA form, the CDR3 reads TGCGCCAGCAGCCCCCGCTTACTAGCGGGAGGCTACAATGAGCAGTTCTTC. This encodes CASSPRLLAGGYNEQFF.

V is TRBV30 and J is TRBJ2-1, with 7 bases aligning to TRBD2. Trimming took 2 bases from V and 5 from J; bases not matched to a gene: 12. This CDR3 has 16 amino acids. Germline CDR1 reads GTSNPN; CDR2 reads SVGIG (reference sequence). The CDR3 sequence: CAWSHWGRAVNNEQFF. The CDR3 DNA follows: TGTGCCTGGAGTCACTGGGGGAGGGCCGTAAACAATGAGCAGTTCTTC.

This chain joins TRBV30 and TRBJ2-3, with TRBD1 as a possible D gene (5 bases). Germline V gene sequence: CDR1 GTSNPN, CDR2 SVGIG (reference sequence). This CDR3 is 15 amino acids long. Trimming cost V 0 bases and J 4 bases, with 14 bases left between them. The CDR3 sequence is CAWSVGRWGADTQYF. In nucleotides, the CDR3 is TGTGCCTGGAGTGTGGGCAGGTGGGGCGCAGATACGCAGTATTTT.

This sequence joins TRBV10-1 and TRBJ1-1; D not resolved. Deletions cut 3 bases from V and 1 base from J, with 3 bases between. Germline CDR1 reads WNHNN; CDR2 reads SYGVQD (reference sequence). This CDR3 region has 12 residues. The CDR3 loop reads CASSDSNTEAFF. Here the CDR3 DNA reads TGCGCCAGCAGTGACTCGAACACTGAAGCTTTCTTT.

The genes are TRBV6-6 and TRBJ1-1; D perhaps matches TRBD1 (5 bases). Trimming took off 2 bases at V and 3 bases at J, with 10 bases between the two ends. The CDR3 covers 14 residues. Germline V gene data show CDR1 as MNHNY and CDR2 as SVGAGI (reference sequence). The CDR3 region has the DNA TGTGCCAGCAGTTACAAGGGGCAGTACACTGAAGCTTTCTTT. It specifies CASSYKGQYTEAFF.

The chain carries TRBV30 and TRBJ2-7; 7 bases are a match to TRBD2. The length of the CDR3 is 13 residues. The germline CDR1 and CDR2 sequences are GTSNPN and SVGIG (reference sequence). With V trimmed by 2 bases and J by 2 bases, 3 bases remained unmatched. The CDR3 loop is CAWSSGTTYEQYF. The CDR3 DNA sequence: TGTGCCTGGAGTTCCGGGACTACCTACGAGCAGTACTTC. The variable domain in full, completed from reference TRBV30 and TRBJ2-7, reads SQTIHQWPATLVQPVGSPLSLECTVEGTSNPNLYWYRQAAGRGLQLLFYSVGIGQISSEVPQNLSASRPQDRQFILSSKKLLLSDSGFYLCAWSSGTTYEQYFGPGTRLTVT.

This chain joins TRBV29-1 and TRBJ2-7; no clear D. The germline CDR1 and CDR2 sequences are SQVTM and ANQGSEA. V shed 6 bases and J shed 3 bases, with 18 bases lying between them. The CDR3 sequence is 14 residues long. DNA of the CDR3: TGCAGCGTCCGACGTCGACTCTCCGACTACGAGCAGTACTTC. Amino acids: CSVRRRLSDYEQYF.

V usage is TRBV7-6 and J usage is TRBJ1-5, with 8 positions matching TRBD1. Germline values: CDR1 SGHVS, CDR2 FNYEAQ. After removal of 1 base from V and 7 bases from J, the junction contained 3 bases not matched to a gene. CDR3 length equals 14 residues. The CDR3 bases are TGTGCCAGCAGCTTAGGGACAGGGTCCCAGCCCCAGCATTTT. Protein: CASSLGTGSQPQHF.

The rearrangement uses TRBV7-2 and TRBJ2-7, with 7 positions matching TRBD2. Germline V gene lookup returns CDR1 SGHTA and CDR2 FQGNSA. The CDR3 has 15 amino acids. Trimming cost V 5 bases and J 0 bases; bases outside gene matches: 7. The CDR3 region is CASSPSGKPSYEQYF. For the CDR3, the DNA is TGTGCCAGCAGCCCTAGCGGAAAACCCTCCTACGAGCAGTACTTC.

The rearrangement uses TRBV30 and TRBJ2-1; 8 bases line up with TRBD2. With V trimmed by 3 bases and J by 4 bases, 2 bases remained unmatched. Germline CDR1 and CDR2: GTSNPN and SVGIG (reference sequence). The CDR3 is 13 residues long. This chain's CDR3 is CAWSTSGYNEQFF. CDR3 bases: TGTGCCTGGAGCACTAGCGGATACAATGAGCAGTTCTTC.

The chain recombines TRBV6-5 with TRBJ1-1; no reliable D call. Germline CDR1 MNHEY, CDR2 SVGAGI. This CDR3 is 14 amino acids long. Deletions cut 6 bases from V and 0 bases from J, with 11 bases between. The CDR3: CASSLEIVNTEAFF. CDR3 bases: TGTGCCAGCAGCCTAGAGATAGTGAACACTGAAGCTTTCTTT.

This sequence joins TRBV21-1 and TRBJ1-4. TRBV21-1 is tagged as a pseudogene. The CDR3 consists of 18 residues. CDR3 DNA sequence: TGTGCCAGCAGCAAGATATCAAGGTCGGGGGTTGTCGGTGAAAAACTGTTTTTT. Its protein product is CASSKISRSGVVGEKLFF.

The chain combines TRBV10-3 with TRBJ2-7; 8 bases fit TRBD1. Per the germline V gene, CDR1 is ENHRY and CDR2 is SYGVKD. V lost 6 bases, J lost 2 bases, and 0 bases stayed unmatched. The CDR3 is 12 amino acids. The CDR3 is CAIRGQAYEQYF. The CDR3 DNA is TGTGCCATCAGGGGACAGGCCTACGAGCAGTACTTC.

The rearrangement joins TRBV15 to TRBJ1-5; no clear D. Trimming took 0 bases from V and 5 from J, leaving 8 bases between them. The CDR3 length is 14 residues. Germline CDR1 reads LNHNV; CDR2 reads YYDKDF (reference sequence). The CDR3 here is CATSRDRGDQPQHF. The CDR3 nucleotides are TGTGCCACCAGCAGAGATAGAGGAGATCAGCCCCAGCATTTT. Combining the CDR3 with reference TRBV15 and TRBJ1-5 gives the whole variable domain DAMVIQNPRYQVTQFGKPVTLSCSQTLNHNVMYWYQQKSSQAPKLLFHYYDKDFNNEADTPDNFQSRRPNTSFCFLDIRSPGLGDTAMYLCATSRDRGDQPQHFGDGTRLSIL.

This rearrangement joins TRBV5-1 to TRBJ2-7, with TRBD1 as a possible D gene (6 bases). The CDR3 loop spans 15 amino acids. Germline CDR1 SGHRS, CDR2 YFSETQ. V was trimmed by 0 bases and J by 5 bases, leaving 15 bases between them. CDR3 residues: CASSLATGKSHEQYF. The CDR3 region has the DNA TGCGCCAGCAGCTTGGCTACAGGGAAGAGCCACGAGCAGTACTTC.

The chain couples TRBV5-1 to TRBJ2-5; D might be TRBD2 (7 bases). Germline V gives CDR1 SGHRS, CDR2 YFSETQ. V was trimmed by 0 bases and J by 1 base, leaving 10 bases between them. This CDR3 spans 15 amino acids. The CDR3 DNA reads TGCGCCAGCAGCTTGGGGGGGGGCGCCCAAGAGACCCAGTACTTC. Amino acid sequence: CASSLGGGAQETQYF.

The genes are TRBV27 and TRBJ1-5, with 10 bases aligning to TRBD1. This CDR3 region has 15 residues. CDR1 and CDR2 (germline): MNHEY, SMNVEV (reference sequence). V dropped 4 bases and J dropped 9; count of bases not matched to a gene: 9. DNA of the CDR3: TGTGCCAGCAGTTCAACCGGGACAGGGGATAGGCCCCAGCATTTT. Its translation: CASSSTGTGDRPQHF.

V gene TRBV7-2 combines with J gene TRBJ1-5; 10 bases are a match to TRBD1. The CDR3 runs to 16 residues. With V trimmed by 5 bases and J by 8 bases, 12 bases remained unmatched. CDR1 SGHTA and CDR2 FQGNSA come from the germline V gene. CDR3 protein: CASSRFGQGGNEPQHF. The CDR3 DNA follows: TGTGCCAGCAGCCGATTTGGACAGGGGGGTAATGAGCCCCAGCATTTT.